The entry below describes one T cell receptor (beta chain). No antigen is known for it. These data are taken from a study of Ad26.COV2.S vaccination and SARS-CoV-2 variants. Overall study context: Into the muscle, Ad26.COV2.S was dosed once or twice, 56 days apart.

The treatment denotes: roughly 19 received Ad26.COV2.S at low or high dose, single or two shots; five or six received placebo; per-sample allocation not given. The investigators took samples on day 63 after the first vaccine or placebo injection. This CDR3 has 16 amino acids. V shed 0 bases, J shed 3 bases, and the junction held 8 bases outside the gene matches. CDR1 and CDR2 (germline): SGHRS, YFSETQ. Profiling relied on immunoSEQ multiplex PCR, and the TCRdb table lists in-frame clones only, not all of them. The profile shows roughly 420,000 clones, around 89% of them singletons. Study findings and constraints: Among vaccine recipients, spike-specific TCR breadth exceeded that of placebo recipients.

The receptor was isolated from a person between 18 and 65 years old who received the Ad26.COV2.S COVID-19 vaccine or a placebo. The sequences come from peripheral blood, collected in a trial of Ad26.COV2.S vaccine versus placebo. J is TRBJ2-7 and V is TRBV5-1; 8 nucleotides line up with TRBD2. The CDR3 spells CASSLAGRGAFYEQYF. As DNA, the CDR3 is TGCGCCAGCAGCTTGGCCGGGCGGGGGGCCTTCTACGAGCAGTACTTC.